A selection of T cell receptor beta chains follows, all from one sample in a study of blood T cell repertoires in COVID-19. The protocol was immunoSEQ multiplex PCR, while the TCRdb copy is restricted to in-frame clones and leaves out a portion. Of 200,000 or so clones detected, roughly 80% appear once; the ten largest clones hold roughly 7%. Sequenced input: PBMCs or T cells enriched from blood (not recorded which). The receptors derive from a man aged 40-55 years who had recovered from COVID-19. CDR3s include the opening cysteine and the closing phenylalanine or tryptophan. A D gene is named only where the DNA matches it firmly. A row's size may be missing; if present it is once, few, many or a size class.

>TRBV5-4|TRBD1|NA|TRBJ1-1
CASSAGGGGGTEAFF
TGTGCCAGCAGCGCGGGGGGAGGGGGCGGCACTGAAGCTTTCTTT
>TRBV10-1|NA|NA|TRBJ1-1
CATLGTYTEAFF
TGCGCCACCTTAGGGACATACACTGAAGCTTTCTTT
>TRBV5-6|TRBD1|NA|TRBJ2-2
CASSQDREKSGELFF
TGTGCCAGCAGCCAGGACAGGGAGAAGTCCGGGGAGCTGTTTTTT
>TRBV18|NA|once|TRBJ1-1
CASSQRTGNTEAFF
TGTGCCAGCTCACAGAGGACTGGGAACACTGAAGCTTTCTTT
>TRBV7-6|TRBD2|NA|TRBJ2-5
CASSQPRSGRGGPETQYF
TGTGCCAGCAGCCAACCACGGTCGGGGCGGGGGGGCCCGGAGACCCAGTACTTC
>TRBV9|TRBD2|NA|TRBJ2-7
CASSVGATSGITYEQYF
TGTGCCAGCAGCGTAGGGGCGACTAGCGGGATCACCTACGAGCAGTACTTC
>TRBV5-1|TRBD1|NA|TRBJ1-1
CASSLGQGSTEAFF
TGCGCCAGCAGCTTGGGACAGGGGAGCACTGAAGCTTTCTTT
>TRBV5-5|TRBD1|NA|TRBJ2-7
CASSLDRGLNEQYF
TGTGCCAGCAGCCTGGACAGGGGGCTAAACGAGCAGTACTTC
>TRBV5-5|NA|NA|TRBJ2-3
CASSLGGATDTQYF
TGTGCCAGCAGCTTGGGCGGAGCCACAGATACGCAGTATTTT
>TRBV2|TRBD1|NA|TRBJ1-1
CASTGQGHTEAFF
TGTGCCAGCACGGGACAGGGGCACACTGAAGCTTTCTTT
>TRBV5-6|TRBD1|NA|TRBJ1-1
CASSYDRVDTEAFF
TGTGCCAGCAGCTATGACAGGGTGGACACTGAAGCTTTCTTT
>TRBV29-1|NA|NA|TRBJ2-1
CSVEAGERQFF
TGCAGCGTTGAAGCGGGGGAAAGGCAGTTCTTC
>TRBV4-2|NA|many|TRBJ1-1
CASSPHPGSTIEAFF
TGTGCCAGCAGCCCACATCCGGGGAGTACTATCGAAGCTTTCTTT
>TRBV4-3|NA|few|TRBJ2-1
CASSQGRTNYNEQFF
TGCGCCAGCAGCCAAGGACGGACAAACTACAATGAGCAGTTCTTC
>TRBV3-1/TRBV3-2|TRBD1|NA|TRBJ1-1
CASSPRGRTGVNTEAFF
TGTGCCAGCAGCCCTCGCGGGAGGACAGGCGTGAACACTGAAGCTTTCTTT
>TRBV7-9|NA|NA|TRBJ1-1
CASSLAAKENTEAFF
TGTGCCAGCAGCTTAGCAGCAAAAGAGAACACTGAAGCTTTCTTT
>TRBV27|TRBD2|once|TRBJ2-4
CASSLSKRGGQNIQYF
TGTGCCAGCAGTTTAAGCAAGCGGGGGGGCCAAAACATTCAGTACTTC
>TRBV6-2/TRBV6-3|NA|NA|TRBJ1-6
CASSLRGAQTYNSPLHF
TGTGCCAGCAGCTTGCGCGGGGCCCAAACCTATAATTCACCCCTCCACTTT
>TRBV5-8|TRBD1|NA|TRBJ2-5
CASLAGQGWSGQYF
TGTGCCAGCCTTGCTGGACAGGGGTGGAGTGGCCAGTACTTC
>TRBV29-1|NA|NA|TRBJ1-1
CSGGDTRNTEAFF
TGCAGCGGTGGGGACACTCGAAACACTGAAGCTTTCTTT
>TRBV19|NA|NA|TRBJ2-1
CASSIQGLQNNEQFF
TGTGCCAGTAGTATCCAGGGACTCCAGAACAATGAGCAGTTCTTC
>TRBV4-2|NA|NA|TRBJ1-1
CASSPGGMNTEAFF
TGTGCCAGCAGCCCTGGAGGAATGAACACTGAAGCTTTCTTT
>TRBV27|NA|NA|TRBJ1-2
CASAPYRVTTYGYTF
TGTGCCAGCGCACCTTATCGGGTGACGACTTATGGCTACACCTTC
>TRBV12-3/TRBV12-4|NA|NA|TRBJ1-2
CASSFLAGYGYTF
TGTGCCAGCAGTTTCTTGGCAGGCTATGGCTACACCTTC
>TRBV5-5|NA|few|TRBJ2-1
CASSLDEIPRGYNEQFF
TGTGCCAGCAGCTTGGACGAGATTCCCCGCGGGTACAATGAGCAGTTCTTC
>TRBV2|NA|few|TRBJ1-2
CAIKGGDYGYTF
TGTGCCATTAAGGGAGGCGACTATGGCTACACCTTC
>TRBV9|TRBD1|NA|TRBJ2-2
CASSPQDRVVGELFF
TGTGCCAGCAGCCCTCAGGACAGGGTGGTCGGGGAGCTGTTTTTT
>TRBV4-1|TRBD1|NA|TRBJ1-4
CASSQGAGQGWEKLFF
TGCGCCAGCAGCCAGGGGGCGGGACAGGGGTGGGAAAAACTGTTTTTT
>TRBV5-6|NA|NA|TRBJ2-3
CASSLAPSTTDTQYF
TGTGCCAGCAGCTTGGCCCCGTCTACCACAGATACGCAGTATTTT
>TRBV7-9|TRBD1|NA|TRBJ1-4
CASSPDTGASEKLFF
TGTGCCAGCAGCCCCGACACAGGGGCTTCGGAAAAACTGTTTTTT
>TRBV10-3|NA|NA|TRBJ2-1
CAISDLDEQFF
TGTGCCATCAGTGATCTCGATGAGCAGTTCTTC
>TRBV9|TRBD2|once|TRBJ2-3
CASSVQRGGRADTQYF
TGTGCCAGCAGCGTCCAGCGGGGGGGCCGCGCGGATACGCAGTATTTT
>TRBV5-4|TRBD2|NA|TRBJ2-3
CASSGPTSGPGTQYF
TGTGCCAGCAGCGGGCCGACTAGCGGACCAGGTACGCAGTATTTT
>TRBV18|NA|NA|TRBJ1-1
CASSPRQGTSGTEAFF
TGTGCCAGCTCACCACGTCAGGGGACATCGGGCACTGAAGCTTTCTTT
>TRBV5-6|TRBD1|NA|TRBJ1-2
CASRTGQGALDYGYTF
TGTGCCAGCAGGACTGGACAGGGGGCCTTGGACTATGGCTACACCTTC
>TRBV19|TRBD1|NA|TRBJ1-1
CASSIPTGGVKAFF
TGTGCCAGTAGTATCCCGACAGGGGGCGTAAAAGCTTTCTTT
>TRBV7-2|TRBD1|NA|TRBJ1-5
CASSPQRGQGQPQHF
TGTGCCAGCAGCCCCCAAAGAGGACAGGGCCAGCCCCAGCATTTT
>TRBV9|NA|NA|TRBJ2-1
CASSVRSVSYNEQFF
TGTGCCAGCAGCGTTCGATCAGTTTCCTACAATGAGCAGTTCTTC
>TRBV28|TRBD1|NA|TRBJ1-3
CASSPRGRTGNTIYF
TGTGCCAGCAGCCCCAGGGGGCGCACTGGAAACACCATATATTTT
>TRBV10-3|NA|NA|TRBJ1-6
CAISGVGSGSPLHF
TGTGCCATCAGTGGAGTAGGTTCGGGTTCACCCCTCCACTTT
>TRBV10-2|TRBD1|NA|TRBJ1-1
CASAGGGEAFF
TGCGCCAGCGCAGGGGGTGGTGAAGCTTTCTTT
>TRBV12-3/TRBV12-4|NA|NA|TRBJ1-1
CASGRGLNTEAFF
TGTGCCAGCGGCAGGGGACTGAACACTGAAGCTTTCTTT
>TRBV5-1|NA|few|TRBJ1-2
CASSFRDISNGYTF
TGCGCCAGCAGCTTCCGGGACATCTCGAATGGCTACACCTTC
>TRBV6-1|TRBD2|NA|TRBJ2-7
CASSEAVEIWPASGGDEQYF
TGTGCCAGCAGTGAAGCCGTGGAGATCTGGCCCGCGTCGGGAGGGGACGAGCAGTACTTC
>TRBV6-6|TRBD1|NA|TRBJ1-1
CASSWTGDEAFF
TGTGCCAGCAGTTGGACAGGCGATGAAGCTTTCTTT
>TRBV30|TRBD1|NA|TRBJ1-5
CAWSLEGGQPQHF
TGTGCCTGGAGTTTGGAAGGGGGCCAGCCCCAGCATTTT
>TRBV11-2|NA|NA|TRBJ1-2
CASSLGQVLSYGYTF
TGTGCCAGCAGCTTAGGACAGGTTTTGAGCTATGGCTACACCTTC
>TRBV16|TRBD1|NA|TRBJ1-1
CASSQVQGAAEAFF
TGTGCCAGCAGCCAAGTCCAGGGGGCCGCTGAAGCTTTCTTT